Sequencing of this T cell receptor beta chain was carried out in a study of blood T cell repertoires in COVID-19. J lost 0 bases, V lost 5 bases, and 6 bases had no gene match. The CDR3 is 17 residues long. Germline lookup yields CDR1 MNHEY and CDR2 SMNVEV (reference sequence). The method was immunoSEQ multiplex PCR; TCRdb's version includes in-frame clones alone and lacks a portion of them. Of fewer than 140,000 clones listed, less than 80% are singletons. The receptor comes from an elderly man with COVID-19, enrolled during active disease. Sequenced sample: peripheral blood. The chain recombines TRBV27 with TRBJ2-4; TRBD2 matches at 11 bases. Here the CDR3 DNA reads TGTGCCAGCAGTCCGCAGACTAGCGGGGTAGCCAAAAACATTCAGTACTTC. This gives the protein CASSPQTSGVAKNIQYF.